Reported below is one TCR beta chain. The antigen remains undetermined. The entry originates in a study of cytomegalovirus exposure and HLA in healthy donors. Study findings and constraints: What TCR beta sequences reportedly achieved was accurate prediction of HLA-A and HLA-B alleles in most subjects.

CDR3 length: 13 amino acids. The trim removed 5 bases at V and 10 bases at J, leaving 9 bases unmatched. Germline lookup yields CDR1 LNHDA and CDR2 SQIVND (reference sequence). Both 60 Vbeta primers and 13 Jbeta primers went into the PCR. Profiling relied on immunoSEQ multiplex PCR, and the TCRdb table lists in-frame clones only, not all of them. The sample yields about 57,000 clones, approximately 79% seen once. The source is a woman aged 30 to 39 in good health and CMV-seronegative. The rearrangement joins TRBV19 to TRBJ1-2, with 8 bases matching TRBD1. The material sequenced was PBMCs. The CDR3 region is CASSPSGGAFYTF. CDR3 coding DNA: TGTGCCAGTAGTCCCTCAGGGGGCGCATTCTACACCTTC.